A selection of T cell receptor beta chains follows, all from one sample in a study of OX40 agonist ivuxolimab in advanced cancers. Here immunoSEQ multiplex PCR was the method, and the copy in TCRdb shows in-frame clones only, minus some. The profile shows around 41,000 clones, roughly 84% of them singletons. This specimen consisted of CD4+ or CD8+ T cells sorted from blood, obtained in a trial of the OX40 agonist ivuxolimab. These receptors were obtained from an adult with an advanced solid tumor such as melanoma, head and neck, liver or kidney cancer. Both conserved end residues are part of each CDR3. The D gene is left open where the match is weak. Size values are once, few and many counts, or a class for expanded clones, and some rows have none.

TRBV6-6,TRBJ2-3,TRBD1,.,CASTLVTGGNTQYF,TGTGCCAGCACCCTCGTTACAGGGGGCAATACGCAGTATTTT
TRBV4-1,TRBJ2-7,.,.,CASSQGRQGDWYEQYF,TGCGCCAGCAGCCAAGGAAGGCAGGGGGACTGGTACGAGCAGTACTTC
TRBV5-8,TRBJ2-7,TRBD1,.,CASSLGGHRDRLYEQYF,TGTGCCAGCAGCTTGGGGGGCCATAGGGACAGGCTCTACGAGCAGTACTTC
TRBV18,TRBJ1-5,.,.,CASSPPTAPNQPQHF,TGTGCCAGCTCACCGCCGACAGCTCCCAATCAGCCCCAGCATTTT
TRBV28,TRBJ2-7,.,.,CASSSGLDEQYF,TGTGCCAGCAGTTCGGGACTGGACGAGCAGTACTTC
TRBV25-1,TRBJ2-1,.,.,CASSEPGPIYNEQFF,TGTGCCAGCAGTGAACCCGGACCCATCTACAATGAGCAGTTCTTC
TRBV10-1,TRBJ2-2,.,.,CASSDHNTGELFF,TGCGCCAGCAGTGACCACAACACCGGGGAGCTGTTTTTT
TRBV18,TRBJ2-3,TRBD2,.,CASSPQVPGLAGVDTQYF,TGTGCCAGCTCACCCCAGGTTCCGGGACTAGCGGGAGTAGATACGCAGTATTTT
TRBV7-3,TRBJ2-7,.,.,CASSPHGPPYEQYF,TGTGCCAGCAGCCCCCACGGGCCGCCCTACGAGCAGTACTTC
TRBV5-1,TRBJ2-5,.,.,CASSRAQLRETQYF,TGCGCCAGCAGCCGGGCCCAGCTTAGAGAGACCCAGTACTTC
TRBV7-9,TRBJ2-2,.,.,CASSESSTGELFF,TGTGCCAGCAGCGAGTCCTCCACCGGGGAGCTGTTTTTT
TRBV18,TRBJ1-1,.,.,CASSPPGSNTEAFF,TGTGCCAGCTCACCACCCGGGTCGAACACTGAAGCTTTCTTT
TRBV10-3,TRBJ2-3,TRBD1,.,CAISGTGSRADTQYF,TGTGCCATCAGTGGGACAGGGTCGAGGGCAGATACGCAGTATTTT
TRBV27,TRBJ1-6,.,.,CASGSLPFRDHYNSPLHF,TGTGCCAGCGGTTCCCTCCCCTTCCGGGACCACTATAATTCACCCCTCCACTTT
TRBV6-6,TRBJ1-5,.,.,CASSPTGFQPQHF,TGTGCCAGCAGCCCCACAGGTTTTCAGCCCCAGCATTTT
TRBV5-1,TRBJ2-7,.,.,CASSLTQYEQYF,TGCGCCAGCAGCTTGACACAGTACGAGCAGTACTTC
TRBV10-3,TRBJ2-3,TRBD1,.,CAISLGQGRIDTQYF,TGTGCCATCAGCCTTGGACAGGGGAGGATAGATACGCAGTATTTT
TRBV15,TRBJ2-7,TRBD2,.,CATSSSSGIGMTYEQYF,TGTGCCACCAGCAGCTCTAGCGGGATAGGGATGACCTACGAGCAGTACTTC
TRBV18,TRBJ2-7,.,.,CASSPGDEQYF,TGTGCCAGCTCACCAGGGGACGAGCAGTACTTC
TRBV2,TRBJ1-4,TRBD1,.,CASRQGAAGNEKLFF,TGTGCCAGCAGACAGGGGGCAGCGGGGAATGAAAAACTGTTTTTT
TRBV10-1,TRBJ2-3,TRBD2,.,CASSLAATDTQYF,TGCGCCAGCAGTCTAGCGGCCACAGATACGCAGTATTTT
TRBV18,TRBJ2-7,.,.,CASSPPPGYEQYF,TGTGCCAGCTCACCACCCCCGGGCTACGAGCAGTACTTC
TRBV28,TRBJ1-6,.,.,CASSFGGVGNSPLHF,TGTGCCAGCAGTTTTGGGGGGGTAGGGAATTCACCCCTCCACTTT
TRBV7-8,TRBJ2-5,.,.,CASSAGGSQETQYF,TGTGCCAGCAGCGCTGGGGGGAGCCAAGAGACCCAGTACTTC
TRBV19,TRBJ2-1,.,.,CASSIRRLNDEQFF,TGTGCCAGTAGTATCCGGCGACTAAATGATGAGCAGTTCTTC
TRBV1,TRBJ2-5,.,few,CTSSQNDGISDPIQETQYF,TGCACCAGCAGCCAAAACGATGGAATTTCGGATCCGATCCAAGAGACCCAGTACTTC
TRBV5-1,TRBJ2-6,.,.,CASSPHPPVSGANVLTF,TGCGCCAGCAGCCCGCACCCCCCAGTCTCTGGGGCCAACGTCCTGACTTTC
TRBV28,TRBJ2-4,TRBD1,once,CASSFAPGQGGLAKNIQYF,TGTGCCAGCAGTTTCGCTCCGGGACAGGGGGGGCTAGCCAAAAACATTCAGTACTTC
TRBV27,TRBJ2-7,.,.,CASSRLLGGRFDEQYF,TGTGCCAGCAGCAGACTGCTGGGGGGACGATTTGACGAGCAGTACTTC
TRBV5-1,TRBJ2-1,.,.,CASSPLPGHKGDNEQFF,TGCGCCAGCAGCCCACTCCCGGGACATAAAGGGGACAATGAGCAGTTCTTC
TRBV29-1,TRBJ1-5,.,.,CSVLSSNQPQHF,TGCAGCGTTTTGTCAAGCAATCAGCCCCAGCATTTT
TRBV5-6,TRBJ2-7,.,.,CASSLGASRTHEQYF,TGTGCCAGCAGCTTGGGTGCCTCTCGGACCCACGAGCAGTACTTC
TRBV7-2,TRBJ2-3,.,.,CASSSRGTESTDTQYF,TGTGCCAGCAGCTCCCGCGGGACGGAAAGCACAGATACGCAGTATTTT
TRBV5-1,TRBJ1-4,TRBD1,.,CASSTGGTATNEKLFF,TGCGCCAGCAGCACAGGCGGGACAGCAACTAATGAAAAACTGTTTTTT
TRBV15,TRBJ2-2,TRBD2,.,CATSRGGSGRTGELFF,TGTGCCACCAGCAGAGGGGGTAGCGGGAGGACCGGGGAGCTGTTTTTT
TRBV6-6,TRBJ2-7,TRBD1,.,CASSRPGTGPHEQYF,TGTGCCAGCAGTCGCCCAGGGACAGGGCCCCACGAGCAGTACTTC
TRBV6-5,TRBJ2-7,.,few,CASNPRRASYEQYF,TGTGCCAGCAATCCCAGGCGGGCCTCCTACGAGCAGTACTTC
TRBV18,TRBJ2-7,.,.,CASSLTTGRSSYEQYF,TGTGCCAGCTCACTCACCACAGGGCGAAGCTCCTACGAGCAGTACTTC
TRBV5-1,TRBJ1-5,.,once,CASRLGWGSNQPQHF,TGCGCCAGCAGATTGGGATGGGGAAGCAATCAGCCCCAGCATTTT
TRBV5-6,TRBJ2-1,.,.,CASSLFQTRNNEQFF,TGTGCCAGCAGCTTGTTCCAAACGAGGAACAATGAGCAGTTCTTC
TRBV25-1,TRBJ2-1,.,.,CASSVSGGSYNEQFF,TGTGCCAGCAGTGTTAGCGGAGGCTCCTACAATGAGCAGTTCTTC